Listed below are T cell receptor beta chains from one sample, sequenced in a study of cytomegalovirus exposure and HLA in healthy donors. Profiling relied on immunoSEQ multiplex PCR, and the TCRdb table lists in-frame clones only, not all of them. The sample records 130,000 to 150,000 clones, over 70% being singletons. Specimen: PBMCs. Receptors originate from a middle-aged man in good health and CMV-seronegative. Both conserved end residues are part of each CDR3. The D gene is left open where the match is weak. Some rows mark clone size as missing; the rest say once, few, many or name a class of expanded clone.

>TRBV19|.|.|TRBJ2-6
CASSVGVTISGANVLTF
TGTGCCAGTAGCGTTGGAGTTACCATCTCTGGGGCCAACGTCCTGACTTTC
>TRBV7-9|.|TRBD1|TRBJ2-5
CASSLKGHRGLETQYF
TGTGCCAGCAGCTTAAAGGGCCACAGGGGGCTAGAGACCCAGTACTTC
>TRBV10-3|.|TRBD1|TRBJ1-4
CAISEGTGLANEKLFF
TGTGCCATCAGTGAGGGGACAGGGTTGGCTAATGAAAAACTGTTTTTT
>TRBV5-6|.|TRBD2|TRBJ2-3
CASLRGLAGGTDTQYF
TGTGCCAGCCTTAGAGGACTAGCGGGGGGGACAGATACGCAGTATTTT
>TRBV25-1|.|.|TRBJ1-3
CASSLRQLGTGNTIYF
TGTGCCAGCAGCTTAAGACAGCTTGGGACTGGAAACACCATATATTTT
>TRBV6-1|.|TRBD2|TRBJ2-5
CASSEPLAGYQETQYF
TGTGCCAGCAGTGAACCGCTAGCGGGGTACCAAGAGACCCAGTACTTC
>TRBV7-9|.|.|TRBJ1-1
CASSYPDIGPNTEAFF
TGTGCCAGCAGCTACCCAGACATTGGGCCGAACACTGAAGCTTTCTTT
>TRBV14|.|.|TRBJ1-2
CASSQVTHVTGNYGYTF
TGTGCCAGCAGCCAAGTCACTCACGTTACAGGGAACTATGGCTACACCTTC
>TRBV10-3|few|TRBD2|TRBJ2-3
CAINPSGGPEADTQYF
TGTGCCATCAATCCTAGCGGGGGGCCGGAGGCAGATACGCAGTATTTT
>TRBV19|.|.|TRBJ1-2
CASTPRGGDGYGYTF
TGTGCCAGTACTCCTCGCGGGGGCGACGGCTATGGCTACACCTTC
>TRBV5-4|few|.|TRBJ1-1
CASSLAGFPEAFF
TGTGCCAGCAGCTTGGCAGGGTTCCCTGAAGCTTTCTTT
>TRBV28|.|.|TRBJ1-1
CASLVGALNTEAFF
TGTGCCAGCCTGGTGGGCGCCCTGAACACTGAAGCTTTCTTT
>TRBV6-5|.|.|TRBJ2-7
CASSTRGPPYEQYF
TGTGCCAGCAGCACCCGGGGTCCCCCCTACGAGCAGTACTTC
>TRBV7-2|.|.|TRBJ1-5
CASSPGDRTQPQHF
TGTGCCAGCAGCCCGGGAGACAGAACTCAGCCCCAGCATTTT
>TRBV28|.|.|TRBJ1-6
CASYHRAGKNSPLHF
TGTGCCAGCTACCATAGGGCAGGGAAGAATTCACCCCTCCACTTT
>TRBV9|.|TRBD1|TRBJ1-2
CASSAGQGNYGYTF
TGTGCCAGCAGCGCGGGACAGGGGAACTATGGCTACACCTTC
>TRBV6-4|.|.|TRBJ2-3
CASSDLSSPGHTQYF
TGTGCCAGCAGTGACTTATCGAGCCCAGGGCATACGCAGTATTTT
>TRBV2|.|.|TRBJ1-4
CASSEFASGQGEKLFF
TGTGCCAGCAGTGAATTTGCCTCGGGGCAGGGGGAAAAACTGTTTTTT
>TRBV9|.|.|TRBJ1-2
CASSVSSLGRGNYGYTF
TGTGCCAGCAGCGTAAGCTCTCTGGGCAGGGGAAACTATGGCTACACCTTC
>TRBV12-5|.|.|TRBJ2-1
CASGLTTGRGNEQFF
TGTGCTAGTGGTTTGACAACAGGGAGGGGCAATGAGCAGTTCTTC
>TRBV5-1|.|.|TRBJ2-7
CASSPQDREQYF
TGCGCCAGCAGCCCACAGGACCGGGAGCAGTACTTC
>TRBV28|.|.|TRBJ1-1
CASRPDRVGNTEAFF
TGTGCCAGCAGACCCGACAGAGTAGGGAACACTGAAGCTTTCTTT
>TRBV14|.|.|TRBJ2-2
CASSLLGAGELFF
TGTGCCAGCAGCCTTCTCGGGGCCGGGGAGCTGTTTTTT
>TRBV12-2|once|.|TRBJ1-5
CASRPGPKISGPGIDQPQHF
TGTGCAAGTCGCCCGGGTCCAAAGATTTCAGGGCCCGGCATAGATCAGCCCCAGCATTTT
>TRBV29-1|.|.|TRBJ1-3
CSVKDGSSGNTIYF
TGCAGCGTAAAGGACGGGAGCTCTGGAAACACCATATATTTT
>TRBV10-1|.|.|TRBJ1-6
CASSEVRGMGNSPLHF
TGCGCCAGCAGTGAAGTACGAGGGATGGGGAATTCACCCCTCCACTTT
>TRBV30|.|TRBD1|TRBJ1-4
CAFTTGVGEKLFF
TGTGCCTTCACGACAGGGGTCGGGGAAAAACTGTTTTTT
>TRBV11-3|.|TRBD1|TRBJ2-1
CASSRDSSYNEQFF
TGTGCCAGCAGCCGGGACAGCTCCTACAATGAGCAGTTCTTC
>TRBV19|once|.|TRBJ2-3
CASSIGTSTDTQYF
TGTGCCAGTAGTATTGGGACAAGCACAGATACGCAGTATTTT